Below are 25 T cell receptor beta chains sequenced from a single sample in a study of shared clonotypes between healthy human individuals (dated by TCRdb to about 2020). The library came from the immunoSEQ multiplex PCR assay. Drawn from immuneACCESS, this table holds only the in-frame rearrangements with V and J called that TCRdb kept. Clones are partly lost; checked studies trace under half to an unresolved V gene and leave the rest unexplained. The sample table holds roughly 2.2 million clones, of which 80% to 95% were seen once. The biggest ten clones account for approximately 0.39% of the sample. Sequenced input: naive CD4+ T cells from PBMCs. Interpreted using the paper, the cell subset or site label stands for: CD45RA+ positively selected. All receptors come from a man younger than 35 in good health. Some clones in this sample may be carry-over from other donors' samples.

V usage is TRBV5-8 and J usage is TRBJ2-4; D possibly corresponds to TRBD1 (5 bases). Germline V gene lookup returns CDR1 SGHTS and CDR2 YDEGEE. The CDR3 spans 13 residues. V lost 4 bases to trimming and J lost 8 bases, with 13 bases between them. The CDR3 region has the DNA TGTGCCAGCAGCCCAAGACAGACAGACATTCAGTACTTC. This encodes CASSPRQTDIQYF.

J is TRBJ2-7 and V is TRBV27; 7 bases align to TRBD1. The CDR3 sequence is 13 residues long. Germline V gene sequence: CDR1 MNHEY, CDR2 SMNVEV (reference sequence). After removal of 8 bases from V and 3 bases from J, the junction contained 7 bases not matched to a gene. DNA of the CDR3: TGTGCCAGCTGGATAAGACAGGGCTACGAGCAGTACTTC. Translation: CASWIRQGYEQYF.

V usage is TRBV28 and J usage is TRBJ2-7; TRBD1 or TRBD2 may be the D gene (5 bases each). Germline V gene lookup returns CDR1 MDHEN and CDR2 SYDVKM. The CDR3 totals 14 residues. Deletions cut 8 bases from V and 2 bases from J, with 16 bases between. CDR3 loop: CASGIPGLAYEQYF. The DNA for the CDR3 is TGTGCCAGCGGGATTCCGGGGCTAGCCTACGAGCAGTACTTC.

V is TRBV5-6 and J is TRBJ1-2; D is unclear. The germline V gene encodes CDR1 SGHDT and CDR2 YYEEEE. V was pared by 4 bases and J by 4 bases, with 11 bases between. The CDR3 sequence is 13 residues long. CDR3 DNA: TGTGCCAGCAGCCCAGCCGAAACCTATGGCTACACCTTC. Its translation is CASSPAETYGYTF.

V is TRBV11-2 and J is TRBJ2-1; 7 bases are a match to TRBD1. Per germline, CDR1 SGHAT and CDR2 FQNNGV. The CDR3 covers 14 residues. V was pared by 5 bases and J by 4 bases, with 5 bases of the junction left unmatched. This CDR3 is CASSVRGQYNEQFF. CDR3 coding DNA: TGTGCCAGCAGCGTGAGGGGGCAGTACAATGAGCAGTTCTTC.

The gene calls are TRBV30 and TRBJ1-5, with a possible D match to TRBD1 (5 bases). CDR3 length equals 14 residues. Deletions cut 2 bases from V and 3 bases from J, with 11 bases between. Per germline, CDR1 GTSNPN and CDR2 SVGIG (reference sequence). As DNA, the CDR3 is TGTGCCTGGAGTCCTGACAGCCCCAATCAGCCCCAGCATTTT. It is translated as CAWSPDSPNQPQHF.

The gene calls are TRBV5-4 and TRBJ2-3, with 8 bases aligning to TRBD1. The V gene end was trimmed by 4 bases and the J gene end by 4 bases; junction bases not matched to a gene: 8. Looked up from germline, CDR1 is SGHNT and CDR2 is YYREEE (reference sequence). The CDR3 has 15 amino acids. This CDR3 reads CASSPPGGEADTQYF. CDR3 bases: TGTGCCAGCAGCCCCCCAGGGGGCGAGGCAGATACGCAGTATTTT.

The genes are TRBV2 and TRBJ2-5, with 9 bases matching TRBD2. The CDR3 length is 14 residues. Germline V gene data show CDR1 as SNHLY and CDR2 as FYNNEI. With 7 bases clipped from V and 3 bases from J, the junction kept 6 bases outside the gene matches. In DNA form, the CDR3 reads TGTGCCAGCACTATGACTAGCGGAGAAGAGACCCAGTACTTC. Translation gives CASTMTSGEETQYF. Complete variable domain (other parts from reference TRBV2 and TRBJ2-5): EPEVTQTPSHQVTQMGQEVILRCVPISNHLYFYWYRQILGQKVEFLVSFYNNEISEKSEIFDDQFSVERPDGSNFTLKIRSTKLEDSAMYFCASTMTSGEETQYFGPGTRLLVL.

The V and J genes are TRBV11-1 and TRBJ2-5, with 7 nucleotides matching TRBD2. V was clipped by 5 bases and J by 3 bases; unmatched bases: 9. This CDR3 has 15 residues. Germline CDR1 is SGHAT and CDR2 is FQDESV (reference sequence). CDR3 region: CASSPGSSGKETQYF. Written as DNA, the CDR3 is TGTGCCAGCAGCCCGGGGTCTAGCGGCAAAGAGACCCAGTACTTC.

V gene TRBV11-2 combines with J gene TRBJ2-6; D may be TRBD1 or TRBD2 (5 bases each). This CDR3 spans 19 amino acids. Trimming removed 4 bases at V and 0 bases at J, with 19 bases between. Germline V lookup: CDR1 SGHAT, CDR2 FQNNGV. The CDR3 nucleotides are TGTGCCAGCAGCTCGCCGGGACGGACACTTCTCTCTGGGGCCAACGTCCTGACTTTC. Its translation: CASSSPGRTLLSGANVLTF.

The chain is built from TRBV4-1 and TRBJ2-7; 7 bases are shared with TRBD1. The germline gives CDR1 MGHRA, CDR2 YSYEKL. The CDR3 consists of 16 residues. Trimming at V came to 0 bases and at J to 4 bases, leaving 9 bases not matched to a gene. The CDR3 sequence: CASSQEETGFYYEQYF. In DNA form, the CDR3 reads TGCGCCAGCAGCCAAGAGGAGACAGGGTTTTATTACGAGCAGTACTTC.

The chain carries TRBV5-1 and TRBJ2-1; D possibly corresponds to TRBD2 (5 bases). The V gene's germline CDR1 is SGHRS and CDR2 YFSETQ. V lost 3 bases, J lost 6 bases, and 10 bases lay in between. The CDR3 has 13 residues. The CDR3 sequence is CASSSLSGNEQFF. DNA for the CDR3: TGCGCCAGCAGCTCGCTAAGCGGCAATGAGCAGTTCTTC.

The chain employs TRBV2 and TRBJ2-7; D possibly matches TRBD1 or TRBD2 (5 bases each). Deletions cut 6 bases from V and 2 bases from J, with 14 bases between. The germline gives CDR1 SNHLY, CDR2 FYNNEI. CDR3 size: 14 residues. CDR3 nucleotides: TGTGCCAGCAGCGATACCGGGACCACCTACGAGCAGTACTTC. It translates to CASSDTGTTYEQYF.

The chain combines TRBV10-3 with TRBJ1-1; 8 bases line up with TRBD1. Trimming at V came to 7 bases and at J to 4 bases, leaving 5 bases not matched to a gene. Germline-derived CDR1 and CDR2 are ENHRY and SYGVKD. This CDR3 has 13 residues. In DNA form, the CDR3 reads TGTGCCATCAACCGGGACAGGACCACTGAAGCTTTCTTT. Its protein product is CAINRDRTTEAFF.

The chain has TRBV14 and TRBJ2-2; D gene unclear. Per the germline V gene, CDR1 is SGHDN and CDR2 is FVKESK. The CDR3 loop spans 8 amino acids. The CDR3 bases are TGTCCCCCCGGGGAGCTGTTTTTT. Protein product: CPPGELFF.

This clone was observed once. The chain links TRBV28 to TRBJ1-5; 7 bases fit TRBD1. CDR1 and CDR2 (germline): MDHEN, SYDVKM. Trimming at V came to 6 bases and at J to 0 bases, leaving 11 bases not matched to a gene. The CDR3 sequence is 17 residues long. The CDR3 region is CASRGQWQLYSNQPQHF. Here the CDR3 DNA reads TGTGCCAGCAGGGGACAGTGGCAGCTTTATAGCAATCAGCCCCAGCATTTT.

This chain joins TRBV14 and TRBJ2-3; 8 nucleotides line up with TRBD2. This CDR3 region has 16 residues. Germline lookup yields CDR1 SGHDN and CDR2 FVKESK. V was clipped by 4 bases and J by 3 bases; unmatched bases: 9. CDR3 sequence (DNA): TGTGCCAGCAGCCCCCAGACTAGCGTAGCTACAGATACGCAGTATTTT. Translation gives CASSPQTSVATDTQYF.

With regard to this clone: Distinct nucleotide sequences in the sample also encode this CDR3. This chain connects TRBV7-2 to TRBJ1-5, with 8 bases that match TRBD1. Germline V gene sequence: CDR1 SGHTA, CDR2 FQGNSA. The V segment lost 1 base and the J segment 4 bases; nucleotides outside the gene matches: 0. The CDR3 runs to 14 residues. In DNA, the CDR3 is TGTGCCAGCAGCTTAGGGGACAGGAATCAGCCCCAGCATTTT. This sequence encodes CASSLGDRNQPQHF. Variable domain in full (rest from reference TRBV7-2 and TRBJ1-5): GAGVSQSPSNKVTEKGKDVELRCDPISGHTALYWYRQSLGQGLEFLIYFQGNSAPDKSGLPSDRFSAERTGGSVSTLTIQRTQQEDSAVYLCASSLGDRNQPQHFGDGTRLSIL.

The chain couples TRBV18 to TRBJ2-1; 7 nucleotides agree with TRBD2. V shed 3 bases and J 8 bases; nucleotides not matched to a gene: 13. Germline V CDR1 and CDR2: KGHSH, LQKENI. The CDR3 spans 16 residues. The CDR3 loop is CASSPLFGGRLDEQFF. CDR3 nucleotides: TGTGCCAGCTCACCCCTCTTCGGCGGGAGATTGGATGAGCAGTTCTTC. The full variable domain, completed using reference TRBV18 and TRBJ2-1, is NAGVMQNPRHLVRRRGQEARLRCSPMKGHSHVYWYRQLPEEGLKFMVYLQKENIIDESGMPKERFSAEFPKEGPSILRIQQVVRGDSAAYFCASSPLFGGRLDEQFFGPGTRLTVL.

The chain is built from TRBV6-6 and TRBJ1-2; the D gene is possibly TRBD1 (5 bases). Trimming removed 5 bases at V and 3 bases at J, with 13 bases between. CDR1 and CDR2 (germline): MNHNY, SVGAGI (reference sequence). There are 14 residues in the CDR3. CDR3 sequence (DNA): TGTGCCAGCAGTCCGGGACCTTCCTACTATGGCTACACCTTC. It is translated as CASSPGPSYYGYTF.

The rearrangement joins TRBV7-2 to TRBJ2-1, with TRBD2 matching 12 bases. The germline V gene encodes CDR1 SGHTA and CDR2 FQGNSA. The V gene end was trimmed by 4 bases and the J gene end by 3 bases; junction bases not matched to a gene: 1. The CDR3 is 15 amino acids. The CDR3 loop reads CASSSTSGGYNEQFF. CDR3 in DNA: TGTGCCAGCAGCTCGACTAGCGGGGGCTACAATGAGCAGTTCTTC.

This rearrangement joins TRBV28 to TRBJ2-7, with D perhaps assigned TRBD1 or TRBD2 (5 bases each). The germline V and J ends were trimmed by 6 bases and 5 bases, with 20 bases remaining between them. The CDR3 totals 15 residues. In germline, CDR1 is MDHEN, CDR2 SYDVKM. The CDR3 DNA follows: TGTGCCAGCAGCCCCCGAGGGGCAGTGGGGGACGAGCAGTACTTC. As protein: CASSPRGAVGDEQYF.

The CDR3 protein is CASSLGPSLNTEAFF. In DNA, the CDR3 is TGTGCCAGCAGCTTAGGCCCCAGCCTGAACACTGAAGCTTTCTTT. V usage is TRBV7-3 and J usage is TRBJ1-1; no definite D call. V dropped 2 bases and J dropped 0 bases, with 10 bases sitting between them. This CDR3 contains 15 residues. From germline, CDR1 is SGHTA and CDR2 FQGTGA. The complete variable domain, with remaining parts taken from reference TRBV7-3 and TRBJ1-1, reads GAGVSQTPSNKVTEKGKYVELRCDPISGHTALYWYRQSLGQGPEFLIYFQGTGAADDSGLPNDRFFAVRPEGSVSTLKIQRTERGDSAVYLCASSLGPSLNTEAFFGQGTRLTVV.

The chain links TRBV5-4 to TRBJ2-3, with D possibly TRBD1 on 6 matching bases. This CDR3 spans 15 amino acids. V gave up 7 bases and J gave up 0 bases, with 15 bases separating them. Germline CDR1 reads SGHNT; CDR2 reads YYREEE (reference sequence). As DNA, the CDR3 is TGTGCCAGCCGTAAACAGGGCGCTAGCACAGATACGCAGTATTTT. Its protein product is CASRKQGASTDTQYF.

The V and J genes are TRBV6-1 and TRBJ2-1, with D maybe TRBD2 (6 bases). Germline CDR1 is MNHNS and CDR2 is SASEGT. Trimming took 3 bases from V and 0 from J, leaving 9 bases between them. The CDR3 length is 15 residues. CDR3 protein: CASSEAGGSYNEQFF. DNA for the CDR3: TGTGCCAGCAGTGAGGCCGGGGGCTCCTACAATGAGCAGTTCTTC.